These T cell receptor beta chains were read from a single sample in a study of T cells in Graves' hyperthyroidism and ophthalmopathy. TCRdb re-called the multiplex PCR reads with MiXCR, one entry per CDR3 protein. Of around 520,000 distinct CDR3 sequences listed, around 15% were seen once; the top ten hold approximately 14%. Sequenced input: blood. These receptors were collected from a woman aged 40 to 50 with Graves' hyperthyroidism. Each CDR3 is given with its conserved first and last residue. The D gene is left open where the match is weak. Some rows mark clone size as missing; the rest say once, few, many or name a class of expanded clone.

clone_size j_call v_call d_call cdr3_aa cdr3_nt
many TRBJ2-5 TRBV28 TRBD1 CASSSPGGTEQETQYF TGTGCCAGCAGTAGCCCCGGTGGGACAGAACAAGAGACCCAGTACTTC
many TRBJ2-7 TRBV4-1 . CASSQEISRVYEQYF TGCGCCAGCAGCCAAGAAATATCCAGAGTCTACGAGCAGTACTTC
. TRBJ2-2 TRBV11-2 TRBD1 CASNLGDRMFF TGTGCCAGCAACCTAGGGGACAGGATGTTTTTT
many TRBJ1-5 TRBV9 . CASSVAPAPGSTQHF TGTGCCAGCAGCGTAGCCCCGGCCCCGGGGTCAACCCAGCATTTT
many TRBJ2-1 TRBV13 TRBD2 CASSKGTSGRWDEQFF TGTGCCAGCAGCAAAGGGACTAGCGGGAGGTGGGATGAGCAGTTCTTC
many TRBJ2-7 TRBV10-1 . CASSESVVRGEQYF TGCGCCAGCAGTGAGTCCGTGGTCCGGGGGGAGCAGTACTTC
. TRBJ2-1 TRBV6-1 . CASTKKGEIHNEQFF TGTGCCAGCACCAAAAAGGGGGAGATCCACAATGAGCAGTTCTTC
. TRBJ2-5 TRBV10-3 TRBD1 CAIGGQGAIGETQYF TGTGCCATCGGAGGACAGGGGGCAATAGGGGAGACCCAGTACTTC
few TRBJ2-3 TRBV6-5 . CASSYGGTTDTQYF TGTGCCAGCAGTTACGGCGGGACCACAGATACGCAGTATTTT
many TRBJ2-3 TRBV5-1 . CASSLALASDTQYF TGCGCCAGCAGCTTGGCCCTAGCGTCAGATACGCAGTATTTT
many TRBJ2-7 TRBV6-5 TRBD1 CASSYGDRVWTEQYF TGTGCCAGCAGTTACGGGGACAGGGTATGGACCGAGCAGTACTTC
few TRBJ1-3 TRBV5-1 . CASSRGNTIYF TGCGCCAGCAGTCGTGGAAACACCATATATTTT
many TRBJ2-7 TRBV6-5 . CASSYRGRRPYEQYF TGTGCCAGCAGTTACAGGGGAAGAAGACCCTACGAGCAGTACTTC
. TRBJ1-1 TRBV20-1 . CSARDQRLNLNTEAFF TGCAGTGCTAGAGACCAACGTCTTAATTTGAACACTGAAGCTTTCTTT
many TRBJ1-2 TRBV13 . CASSLKGSGYGYTF TGTGCCAGCAGCTTAAAGGGGTCGGGCTATGGCTACACCTTC